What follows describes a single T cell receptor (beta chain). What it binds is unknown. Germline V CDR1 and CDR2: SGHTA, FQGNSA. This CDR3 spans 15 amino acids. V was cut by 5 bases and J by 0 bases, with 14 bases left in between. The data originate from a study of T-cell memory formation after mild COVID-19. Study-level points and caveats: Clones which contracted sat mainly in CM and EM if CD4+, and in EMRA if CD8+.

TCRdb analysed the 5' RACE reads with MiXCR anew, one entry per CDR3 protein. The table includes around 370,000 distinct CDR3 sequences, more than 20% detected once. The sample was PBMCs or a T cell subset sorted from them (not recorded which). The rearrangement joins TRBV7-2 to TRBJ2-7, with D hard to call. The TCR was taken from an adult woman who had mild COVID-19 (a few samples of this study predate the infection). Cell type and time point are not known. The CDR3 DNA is TGTGCCAGCAGCCCTGGGCGGATAGTCTCCTACGAGCAGTACTTC. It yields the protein CASSPGRIVSYEQYF.